The entry that follows covers one TCR beta chain sequence. The antigen remains undetermined. The entry originates in a study of cytomegalovirus exposure and HLA in healthy donors. Produced via immunoSEQ multiplex PCR; TCRdb's table is partial and in-frame only. The table records about 63,000 clones, around 90% of them present only once. Germline V CDR1 and CDR2: SGHAT, FQNNGV. V lost 1 base and J lost 10; bases outside the gene matches: 13. This CDR3 contains 17 residues. Regarding the study as a whole: Cytomegalovirus association was listed for 170 or so TCR beta chains. Most TCR sequences were seen very rarely across donors, but some public TCRs occurred in many. It was reported that the classifier diagnosed cytomegalovirus status with high specificity and sensitivity in both the original and validation cohorts.

The chain has TRBV11-2 and TRBJ2-1; 10 bases are a match to TRBD2. The clonotype comes from a woman between 18 and 30 years old in good health and CMV-seronegative. Input material: PBMCs. The CDR3 is CASSLGRTSGSTLEQFF. CDR3 coding DNA: TGTGCCAGCAGCTTAGGCAGGACTAGCGGTTCTACATTAGAGCAGTTCTTC.